The source of this TCR beta chain is a study of OX40 agonist ivuxolimab in advanced cancers. V was shortened by 6 bases and J by 5 bases, with 7 bases between the two germline ends. Looked up from germline, CDR1 is SGHNT and CDR2 is YENEEA. This CDR3 region has 12 residues. Sequenced by immunoSEQ multiplex PCR; TCRdb stores in-frame clones only, minus some. The sample yields about 43,000 clones, approximately 86% seen once. The sample in question was CD4+ or CD8+ T cells sorted from blood, obtained in a trial of the OX40 agonist ivuxolimab. The receptor comes from an adult with an advanced solid tumor such as melanoma, head and neck, liver or kidney cancer. The chain combines TRBV11-3 with TRBJ2-2, with D maybe TRBD1 (6 bases). CDR3 amino acids: CASRRGTGELFF. Here the CDR3 DNA reads TGTGCCAGCAGAAGGGGGACCGGGGAGCTGTTTTTT. The full variable domain, with the rest looked up from reference TRBV11-3 and TRBJ2-2, is EAGVVQSPRYKIIEKKQPVAFWCNPISGHNTLYWYLQNLGQGPELLIRYENEEAVDDSQLPKDRFSAERLKGVDSTLKIQPAELGDSAVYLCASRRGTGELFFGEGSRLTVL.